The present T cell receptor (beta chain) was sequenced within a study of blood T cell repertoires in COVID-19 (dated by TCRdb to about 2020). At the level of the whole study: Samples covering the acute and convalescent phases of COVID-19 were provided by collaborators in the United States, Italy and Spain. The material from the prospective study consisted of cDNA or gDNA derived from T cells, B-cell-depleted T cells, or PBMCs. The dataset comprised deeply sampled blood TCRbeta repertoires from subjects exposed to, actively infected with, or recovered from COVID-19. The repertoires were made available in a free public database intended to serve as a resource for research on the immune response to SARS-CoV-2. The samples were drawn from the first 160 participants of the ongoing ImmuneRACE study and from 1,200 or so subjects provided by 6 global collaborators. The sample metadata nearly always contained a de-identified subject ID, COVID-19 status, age in years and sex. Where HLA class I and class II types were available, the types were taken from metadata supplied by the sample provider, not from assay-based typing.

A remark on this clone: Its binding antigen is unknown. There are no base qualities to consult, and no much larger clone falls within one base.

The collaborating institutions used their own protocols to collect whole blood in K2EDTA tubes. For TCRbeta analysis, collaborators shipped samples in one of three forms: frozen whole blood, isolated PBMCs, or DNA extracted from either of those sample types. Counted from cysteine to phenylalanine, this CDR3 has 14 amino acids. Only the CDR3 part of the read is kept: 42 bases, read in frame from the first base. V is cut back by 4 bases and J by 5 bases, with 5 bases in the junction unmatched. The germline V gene encodes CDR1 LNHNV and CDR2 YYDKDF (reference sequence). The immunoSEQ Assay, a bias-controlled multiplex PCR, was used to amplify TCRbeta CDR3 regions from genomic DNA. As for the original processing: Nucleated cell counts per sample were estimated from amplification of reference gene primers within the assay. Sequence reads were collapsed and filtered to measure the absolute abundance of every unique TCRbeta CDR3 rearrangement. For each sample, productive Simpson clonality was calculated as the square root of Simpson's diversity index across productive rearrangements. TCRdb holds this immuneACCESS table with in-frame rearrangements only. Some clones are missing; in checked studies, unresolved V genes explain under half, and the rest has no known cause. That table gives V, J and clone size, and the DNA gave D and trimming. The sample yields about 250,000 clones; 86% were counted once. In total, the top ten clones hold about 3% of the sample.

General conclusions and limits of the study: The amount of clinical and demographic metadata varied by source and participant and was provided uncurated.

The chain couples TRBV15 to TRBJ1-2; TRBD1 agrees with 9 junctional bases. The receptor was isolated from a young woman with active or convalescent COVID-19. Input material: peripheral blood. For the CDR3, the sequence is CATSMGQGGYGYTF. The sequenced DNA is TGTGCCACCAGCATGGGACAGGGAGGGTATGGCTACACCTTC.